A single sample is the source of the 26 T cell receptor beta chains below, sequenced in a study of blood T cells in healthy people across ages. Sample-barcoded 5' priming and a J-beta primer mix drove a second PCR of about 6 to 11 cycles. In TCRdb, the 5' RACE reads were re-called with MiXCR into one record per CDR3 protein. This sample has about 1,400,000 distinct CDR3 sequences; approximately 63% occur once, and the top ten carry 6.7%. The sequenced sample was blood. These receptors all come from a man between 18 and 35 years old in good health.

This clonotype has only a few counts. The gene calls are TRBV10-3 and TRBJ2-7, with D perhaps TRBD2 (5 bases). The J call could be wrong; TRBJ2-5 is a better fit for the DNA end. This CDR3 is built from 12 residues. Germline-derived CDR1 and CDR2 are ENHRY and SYGVKD. In nucleotides, the CDR3 is TGTGCCACCAACAACGGGGAGGAGACCCAGTACTTC. Protein sequence: CATNNGEETQYF.

The chain couples TRBV4-3 to TRBJ1-1, with 7 bases fitting TRBD1. The CDR3 sequence is 15 residues long. CDR1 is LGHNA and CDR2 is YSLEER in the germline V gene. The trim removed 3 bases at V and 5 bases at J, leaving 9 bases unmatched. This CDR3 is CASSQINRGRTEAFF. Written as DNA, the CDR3 is TGCGCCAGCAGCCAGATAAACAGGGGTCGTACTGAAGCTTTCTTT.

The chain recombines TRBV11-2 with TRBJ2-7, with TRBD2 matching over 7 bases. The CDR3 covers 15 residues. CDR1 SGHAT and CDR2 FQNNGV come from the germline V gene. The trim removed 5 bases at V and 3 bases at J, leaving 10 bases unmatched. The CDR3 coding sequence is TGTGCCAGCAGCCAAGAATCGGGACTATACTACGAGCAGTACTTC. Translating gives CASSQESGLYYEQYF.

There are a few counts of this clonotype. The chain is built from TRBV7-9 and TRBJ2-7; either TRBD1 or TRBD2 may supply D (5 bases each). V lost 1 base to trimming and J lost 2 bases, with 9 bases between them. The CDR3 has 14 amino acids. Germline lookup yields CDR1 SEHNR and CDR2 FQNEAQ (reference sequence). This CDR3 is CASSLGDLTYEQYF. The DNA for the CDR3 is TGTGCCAGCAGCTTAGGGGACCTCACCTACGAGCAGTACTTC.

The chain is built from TRBV15 and TRBJ2-7; 10 nucleotides match TRBD1. The V and J ends lost 4 bases and 3 bases, in that order; junction bases with no gene match: 3. The CDR3 contains 14 residues. Germline-derived CDR1 and CDR2 are LNHNV and YYDKDF (reference sequence). CDR3 loop: CATSTGTGDYEQYF. In nucleotides, the CDR3 is TGTGCCACCAGCACCGGGACAGGGGACTACGAGCAGTACTTC.

The rearrangement links TRBV7-2 to TRBJ2-1, with TRBD2 identical over 10 bases. CDR3 length equals 17 residues. V shed 5 bases and J 8 bases; nucleotides not matched to a gene: 15. CDR1 and CDR2 from the germline V gene are SGHTA and FQGNSA. This chain's CDR3 is CASSVASLAGSEYEQFF. In nucleotides, the CDR3 is TGTGCCAGCAGCGTCGCCTCACTAGCGGGATCTGAGTATGAGCAGTTCTTC.

In this sample, this clonotype turned up many times. V and J are TRBV28 and TRBJ2-6; D remains ambiguous. The germline gives CDR1 MDHEN, CDR2 SYDVKM. Between the trimmed V and J ends, which lost 3 bases and 0 bases, there was a span of 6 bases. This CDR3 is built from 15 residues. CDR3 coding DNA: TGTGCCAGCAGTTTTCACGACTCTGGGGCCAACGTCCTGACTTTC. It translates to CASSFHDSGANVLTF. The full variable domain, its missing parts supplied by reference TRBV28 and TRBJ2-6, is DVKVTQSSRYLVKRTGEKVFLECVQDMDHENMFWYRQDPGLGLRLIYFSYDVKMKEKGDIPEGYSVSREKKERFSLILESASTNQTSMYLCASSFHDSGANVLTFGAGSRLTVL.

The chain links TRBV29-1 to TRBJ2-3; 9 bases line up with TRBD1. Trimming removed 5 bases from V and 5 bases from J; junction bases left unmatched: 8. CDR1 SQVTM and CDR2 ANQGSEA come from the germline V gene. This CDR3 is 14 amino acids long. CDR3 loop: CSVSTGGRKDTQYF. CDR3 nucleotides: TGCAGCGTTTCAACAGGGGGCCGGAAAGATACGCAGTATTTT.

This chain uses TRBV5-5 with TRBJ2-2; TRBD2 might be the D (5 bases). Trimming removed 0 bases at V and 4 bases at J, with 10 bases between. Germline V CDR1 and CDR2: SGHKS, YYEKEE (reference sequence). CDR3 length: 15 amino acids. In DNA, the CDR3 is TGTGCCAGCAGCTTGGCGGGGATGGGCACCGGGGAGCTGTTTTTT. Encoded protein: CASSLAGMGTGELFF. Full variable domain (missing parts from reference TRBV5-5 and TRBJ2-2): DAGVTQSPTHLIKTRGQQVTLRCSPISGHKSVSWYQQVLGQGPQFIFQYYEKEERGRGNFPDRFSARQFPNYSSELNVNALLLGDSALYLCASSLAGMGTGELFFGEGSRLTVL.

This chain joins TRBV6-5 and TRBJ2-6; D is unresolved. The CDR3 extends over 13 amino acids. Germline V gene lookup returns CDR1 MNHEY and CDR2 SVGAGI. V was cut by 7 bases and J by 0 bases, with 4 bases left in between. For the CDR3, the DNA is TGTGCCAGCAAAATCTCTGGGGCCAACGTCCTGACTTTC. Translating it yields CASKISGANVLTF.

This clonotype came up a few times. The rearrangement joins TRBV20-1 to TRBJ2-5, with unresolved D. The CDR3 is made up of 14 amino acids. Germline V gene lookup returns CDR1 DFQATT and CDR2 SNEGSKA (reference sequence). Trimming removed 0 bases from V and 2 bases from J, with 10 bases in between. The CDR3 coding sequence is TGCAGTGCTAGAGAGCAAAACTTTCAAGAGACCCAGTACTTC. Protein product: CSAREQNFQETQYF.

The chain's CDR3 is CASSLDGGGYNEQFF. CDR3 bases: TGTGCCAGCAGTTTAGACGGGGGCGGTTACAATGAGCAGTTCTTC. The J gene is TRBJ2-1, the V gene TRBV27; tentatively, D is TRBD1 or TRBD2 (6 bases each). This CDR3 region has 15 residues. Germline V gene data show CDR1 as MNHEY and CDR2 as SMNVEV (reference sequence). V lost 2 bases, J lost 4 bases, and 12 bases lay in between.

The CDR3 DNA reads as TGCAGCGTCCGATATAGCGGGACCCAAGAGACCCAGTACTTC. Protein sequence: CSVRYSGTQETQYF. V is TRBV29-1 and J is TRBJ2-5; 8 nucleotides match TRBD2. Germline lookup yields CDR1 SQVTM and CDR2 ANQGSEA. The CDR3 is 14 residues long. V was clipped by 6 bases and J by 1 base; unmatched bases: 7.

This clonotype was observed a handful of times. The chain carries TRBV12-3 or TRBV12-4 and TRBJ1-5; a weak D match, TRBD1 (5 bases). V lost 6 bases to trimming and J lost 3 bases, with 12 bases between them. This CDR3 contains 14 residues. In nucleotides, the CDR3 is TGTGCCAGCAGGTATGGAGGGACCAATCAGCCCCAGCATTTT. Its translation: CASRYGGTNQPQHF.

The chain recombines TRBV7-2 with TRBJ2-7, with D possibly matching TRBD1 (5 bases). The ends were cut back, 5 bases at V and 0 bases at J, with 11 bases in the middle. Germline CDR1 is SGHTA and CDR2 is FQGNSA. This CDR3 is 14 amino acids long. The CDR3 DNA sequence: TGTGCCAGCAGCGCAGACAGCCTCTCCTACGAGCAGTACTTC. This sequence encodes CASSADSLSYEQYF. Filled out from reference TRBV7-2 and TRBJ2-7, the complete variable domain reads GAGVSQSPSNKVTEKGKDVELRCDPISGHTALYWYRQSLGQGLEFLIYFQGNSAPDKSGLPSDRFSAERTGGSVSTLTIQRTQQEDSAVYLCASSADSLSYEQYFGPGTRLTVT.

The chain recombines TRBV7-2 with TRBJ2-7, with 7 bases matching TRBD1. This CDR3 has 15 amino acids. The V and J ends lost 5 bases and 4 bases, in that order; junction bases with no gene match: 11. Germline loops: CDR1 SGHTA, CDR2 FQGNSA. CDR3 protein: CASSTSQGGGYEQYF. The CDR3 DNA sequence: TGTGCCAGCAGCACGTCCCAAGGGGGCGGTTACGAGCAGTACTTC.

This clonotype was counted only a few times. The chain uses TRBV11-1 and TRBJ2-2; no clear D gene. The CDR3 covers 13 residues. The germline V gene has CDR1 SGHAT and CDR2 FQDESV (reference sequence). V shed 1 base and J shed 10 bases, with 10 bases lying between them. Here the CDR3 reads CASSLEVSSELFF. DNA of the CDR3: TGTGCCAGCAGCTTAGAGGTCTCATCGGAGCTGTTTTTT.

The rearrangement uses TRBV20-1 and TRBJ2-1, with 7 bases matching TRBD2. Germline V gene data show CDR1 as DFQATT and CDR2 as SNEGSKA (reference sequence). The CDR3 loop spans 15 amino acids. The V segment lost 5 bases and the J segment 3 bases; nucleotides outside the gene matches: 10. CDR3 residues: CSAGGGRAIYNEQFF. The CDR3 DNA reads as TGCAGTGCTGGTGGGGGGAGGGCCATCTACAATGAGCAGTTCTTC.

V usage is TRBV2 and J usage is TRBJ2-2, with D unclear. The CDR3 is 15 amino acids. V dropped 3 bases and J dropped 0 bases, with 8 bases sitting between them. Germline V lookup: CDR1 SNHLY, CDR2 FYNNEI. Here the CDR3 reads CASSDGATNTGELFF. The CDR3 nucleotides are TGTGCCAGCAGTGACGGTGCCACGAACACCGGGGAGCTGTTTTTT.

This sequence joins TRBV7-6 and TRBJ2-5; D unclear. The tail of the sequence fits TRBJ2-7 better, so the J call may be wrong. CDR3 length: 14 amino acids. Germline lookup yields CDR1 SGHVS and CDR2 FNYEAQ. CDR3 DNA: TGTGCCAGCAGCACTCCCGCTTCGGGCAACGAGCAGTACTTC. It encodes CASSTPASGNEQYF.

The gene calls are TRBV4-1 and TRBJ2-5; D uncertain. The end of the DNA aligns better with TRBJ2-4, so the J call may be wrong. Germline-derived CDR1 and CDR2 are MGHRA and YSYEKL. The CDR3 covers 15 residues. The CDR3 DNA reads TGCGCCAGCAGCCCAGCCATCCTAGCCAAAAACATTCAGTACTTC. Its protein is CASSPAILAKNIQYF.

This clonotype was observed once. The chain employs TRBV20-1 and TRBJ1-5, with 8 bases that match TRBD1. There are 17 residues in the CDR3. Germline V gene data show CDR1 as DFQATT and CDR2 as SNEGSKA (reference sequence). The trim removed 5 bases at V and 3 bases at J, leaving 15 bases unmatched. CDR3 nucleotides: TGCAGTGCTGGATTAGAATTGGGGACAGGAATCAATCAGCCCCAGCATTTT. Encoded protein: CSAGLELGTGINQPQHF.

This clonotype was seen only a few times. This chain joins TRBV5-6 and TRBJ1-2; possibly TRBD1 for D (6 bases). CDR3 length: 14 amino acids. The germline V gene encodes CDR1 SGHDT and CDR2 YYEEEE. Trimming pared 4 bases from V and 2 bases from J, leaving 12 bases between. CDR3 sequence: CASSQDSINYGYTF. The CDR3 coding sequence is TGTGCCAGCAGCCAGGACAGTATCAACTATGGCTACACCTTC.

This clonotype was seen only once. The genes are TRBV3-1 and TRBJ2-3; D not resolved. Trimming left V 1 base short and J 4 bases short, with 6 bases between. The length of the CDR3 is 13 residues. Germline CDR1 reads LGHDT; CDR2 reads YNNKEL (reference sequence). CDR3 DNA sequence: TGTGCCAGCAGCCAAGCGCTCTCAGATACGCAGTATTTT. This codes for CASSQALSDTQYF.

V is TRBV12-3 or TRBV12-4 and J is TRBJ2-1, with unresolved D. There are 13 residues in the CDR3. Trimming cost V 3 bases and J 9 bases, with 12 bases left between them. The CDR3, as DNA: TGTGCCAGCAGTTTGGGCCAGTCGGTTGAGCAGTTCTTC. It encodes CASSLGQSVEQFF.

The J gene is TRBJ2-4, the V gene TRBV6-5; TRBD1 is a possible D gene (6 bases). The length of the CDR3 is 15 residues. The V end was cut by 5 bases, the J end by 0 bases, with 11 bases between. The germline CDR1 and CDR2 sequences are MNHEY and SVGAGI. As DNA, the CDR3 is TGTGCCAGCAGTGGCACAGGGCTAGCCAAAAACATTCAGTACTTC. Protein product: CASSGTGLAKNIQYF.